This is a list of T cell receptor beta chains from one sample in a study of cytomegalovirus exposure and HLA in healthy donors. This table comes from immunoSEQ multiplex PCR, and its TCRdb copy is limited to in-frame clones, with some not included. This table holds about 85,000 clones, roughly 80% found once. The sequenced sample consisted of PBMCs. These receptor sequences come from a boy aged 5 to 17 in good health and CMV-seronegative. The CDR3 runs from the conserved cysteine through the conserved F or W. The order of the fields is J gene, clone size, V gene, D gene, CDR3 protein, CDR3 DNA. A D gene is named only where the DNA matches it firmly. Clone size is stated in some rows and not others, as once, few, many or a class when expanded.

TRBJ2-6	NA	TRBV4-1	TRBD2	CASARGGFTGANVLTF	TGCGCCAGCGCCCGGGGGGGTTTTACTGGGGCCAACGTCCTGACTTTC
TRBJ1-2	few	TRBV6-1	NA	CASSATFQYGYTF	TGTGCCAGCAGTGCCACTTTTCAATATGGCTACACCTTC
TRBJ1-2	NA	TRBV27	NA	CASSPGPGGFWGYTF	TGTGCCAGCAGTCCGGGACCGGGGGGATTCTGGGGCTACACCTTC
TRBJ2-3	NA	TRBV7-9	TRBD2	CASSPSGRTDTQYF	TGTGCCAGCAGCCCTAGCGGGAGAACAGATACGCAGTATTTT
TRBJ2-7	NA	TRBV11-3	NA	CASSSRGASYEQYF	TGTGCCAGCAGCTCGCGGGGCGCCTCCTACGAGCAGTACTTC
TRBJ2-5	few	TRBV4-3	NA	CASSQSTGIQETQYF	TGCGCCAGCAGCCAATCCACAGGAATCCAAGAGACCCAGTACTTC
TRBJ1-4	NA	TRBV7-2	NA	CASSSQGATNEKLFF	TGTGCCAGCAGCTCACAGGGAGCAACTAATGAAAAACTGTTTTTT
TRBJ2-7	NA	TRBV6-1	NA	CASSAFYEQYF	TGTGCCAGCAGTGCGTTCTACGAGCAGTACTTC
TRBJ1-5	NA	TRBV19	TRBD1	CASSTGTGYQPQHF	TGTGCCAGTAGTACCGGGACAGGGTATCAGCCCCAGCATTTT
TRBJ1-5	NA	TRBV15	NA	CATGEGYQPQHF	TGTGCCACCGGAGAGGGATACCAGCCCCAGCATTTT
TRBJ2-1	once	TRBV6-5	TRBD2	CASSSERTSKTNEQFF	TGTGCCAGCAGTTCTGAACGGACTAGTAAAACCAATGAGCAGTTCTTC
TRBJ1-6	NA	TRBV11-2	NA	CASSAGPTNSPLHF	TGTGCCAGCAGCGCGGGACCTACTAATTCACCCCTCCACTTT
TRBJ2-1	NA	TRBV4-3	TRBD2	CASSQELAGTGSEQFF	TGCGCCAGCAGCCAGGAACTAGCGGGAACTGGATCCGAGCAGTTCTTC
TRBJ2-3	NA	TRBV6-4	TRBD1	CASSEDRGPSTDTQYF	TGTGCCAGCAGTGAGGACAGGGGCCCTAGCACAGATACGCAGTATTTT
TRBJ1-6	NA	TRBV7-9	TRBD1	CASSPPDRGNSPLHF	TGTGCCAGCAGTCCACCCGACAGGGGGAATTCACCCCTCCACTTT
TRBJ1-4	NA	TRBV2	TRBD1	CASSLDRGQEKLFF	TGTGCCAGCAGCTTGGACAGGGGGCAAGAAAAACTGTTTTTT
TRBJ1-2	NA	TRBV28	TRBD1	CASHGTGSNYGYTF	TGTGCCAGTCACGGGACAGGAAGCAACTATGGCTACACCTTC
TRBJ2-2	NA	TRBV28	NA	CASSPQGGAGELFF	TGTGCCAGCAGTCCCCAAGGGGGGGCCGGGGAGCTGTTTTTT
TRBJ2-5	NA	TRBV18	NA	CASSPPLFYQETQYF	TGTGCCAGCTCACCACCGTTATTTTACCAAGAGACCCAGTACTTC
TRBJ1-2	NA	TRBV7-3	TRBD1	CASSSWDRAGYTF	TGTGCCAGCAGCTCGTGGGACAGGGCTGGCTACACCTTC
TRBJ2-7	NA	TRBV5-6	TRBD1	CASRKTGGLEQYF	TGTGCCAGCAGGAAGACAGGGGGCCTGGAGCAGTACTTC
TRBJ2-1	NA	TRBV30	TRBD2	CAWNGEGEQFF	TGTGCCTGGAATGGGGAGGGGGAGCAGTTCTTC
TRBJ2-1	NA	TRBV4-3	TRBD1	CASSQGDSLRFYNEQFF	TGCGCCAGCAGCCAAGGGGACAGTTTGCGATTTTACAATGAGCAGTTCTTC
TRBJ2-5	NA	TRBV7-3	NA	CASSPIRGGQETQYF	TGTGCCAGCAGCCCGATTAGGGGCGGCCAAGAGACCCAGTACTTC
TRBJ2-7	NA	TRBV6-7	NA	CASHVGGAYEQYF	TGTGCCAGCCATGTGGGGGGAGCCTACGAGCAGTACTTC
TRBJ2-1	NA	TRBV30	TRBD2	CAWRPREAPPDEQFF	TGTGCCTGGAGACCGCGGGAGGCCCCTCCGGATGAGCAGTTCTTC
TRBJ2-3	NA	TRBV7-2	TRBD2	CASSPRTSGRRDTQYF	TGTGCCAGCAGCCCCAGGACTAGCGGGAGGAGGGATACGCAGTATTTT
TRBJ1-2	NA	TRBV5-1	NA	CASPSNKPF	TGCGCCAGCCCATCGAATAAGCCCTTC
TRBJ1-5	NA	TRBV28	TRBD1	CASSLDRGRGQPQHF	TGTGCCAGCAGTCTCGACAGGGGGCGAGGTCAGCCCCAGCATTTT
TRBJ2-1	NA	TRBV4-1	NA	CASSQGDRSSYNEQFF	TGCGCCAGCAGCCAAGGTGACAGGAGCTCCTACAATGAGCAGTTCTTC